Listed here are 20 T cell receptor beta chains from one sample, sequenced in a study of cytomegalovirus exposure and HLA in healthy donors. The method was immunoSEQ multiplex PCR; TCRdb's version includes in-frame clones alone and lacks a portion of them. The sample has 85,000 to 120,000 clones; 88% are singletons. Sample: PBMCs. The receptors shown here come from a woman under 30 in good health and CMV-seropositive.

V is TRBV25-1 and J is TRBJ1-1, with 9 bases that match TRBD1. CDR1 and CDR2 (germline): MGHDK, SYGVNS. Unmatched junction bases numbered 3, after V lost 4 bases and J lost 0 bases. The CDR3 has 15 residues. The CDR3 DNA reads TGTGCCAGCAGTGGACAGGGGGGGATGAACACTGAAGCTTTCTTT. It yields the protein CASSGQGGMNTEAFF.

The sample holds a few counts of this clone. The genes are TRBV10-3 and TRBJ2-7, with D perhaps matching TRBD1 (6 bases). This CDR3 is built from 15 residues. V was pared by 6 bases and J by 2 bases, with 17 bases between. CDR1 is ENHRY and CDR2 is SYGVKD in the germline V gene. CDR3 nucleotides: TGTGCCATCAGCATGGACAGTTACACCGCCTACGAGCAGTACTTC. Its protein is CAISMDSYTAYEQYF.

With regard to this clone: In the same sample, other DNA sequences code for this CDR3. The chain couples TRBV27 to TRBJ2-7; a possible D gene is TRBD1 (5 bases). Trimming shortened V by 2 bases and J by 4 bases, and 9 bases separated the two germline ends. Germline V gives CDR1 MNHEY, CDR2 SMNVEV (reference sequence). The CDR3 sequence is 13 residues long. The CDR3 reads CASSLTGTYEQYF. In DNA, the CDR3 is TGTGCCAGCAGTTTAACAGGAACTTACGAGCAGTACTTC.

Here the CDR3 DNA reads TGTGCCAGCAGCCCCGGGACGGCGGGGAATTCACCCCTCCACTTT. Amino acid sequence: CASSPGTAGNSPLHF. V usage is TRBV7-9 and J usage is TRBJ1-6; possible D gene TRBD1, 5 bases. Germline-derived CDR1 and CDR2 are SEHNR and FQNEAQ (reference sequence). Trimming cost V 5 bases and J 7 bases, with 15 bases left between them. There are 15 residues in the CDR3.

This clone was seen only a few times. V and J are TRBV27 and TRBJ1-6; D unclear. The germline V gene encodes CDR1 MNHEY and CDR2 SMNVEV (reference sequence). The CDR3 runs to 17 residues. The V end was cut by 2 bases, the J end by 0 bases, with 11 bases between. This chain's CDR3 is CASSLRGLSSYNSPLHF. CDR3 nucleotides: TGTGCCAGCAGTTTACGGGGTCTCAGCTCCTATAATTCACCCCTCCACTTT.

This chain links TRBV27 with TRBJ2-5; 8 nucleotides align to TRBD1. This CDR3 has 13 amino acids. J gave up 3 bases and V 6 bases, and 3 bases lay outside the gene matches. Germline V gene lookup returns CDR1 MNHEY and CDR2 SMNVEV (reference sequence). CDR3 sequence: CASRKTGEETQYF. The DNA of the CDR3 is TGTGCCAGCAGGAAGACAGGGGAAGAGACCCAGTACTTC.

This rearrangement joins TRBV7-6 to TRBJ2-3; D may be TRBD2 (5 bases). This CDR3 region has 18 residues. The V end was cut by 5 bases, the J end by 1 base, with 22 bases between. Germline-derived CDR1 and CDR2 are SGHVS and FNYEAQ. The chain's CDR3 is CASSPRTWAPRGTDTQYF. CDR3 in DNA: TGTGCCAGCAGCCCCCGGACTTGGGCCCCCCGGGGCACAGATACGCAGTATTTT.

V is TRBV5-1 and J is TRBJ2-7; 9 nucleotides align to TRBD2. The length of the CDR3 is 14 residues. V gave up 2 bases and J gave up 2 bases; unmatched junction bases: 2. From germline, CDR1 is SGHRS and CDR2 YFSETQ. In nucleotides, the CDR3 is TGCGCCAGCAGCTTAGCGGGGGGAACCTACGAGCAGTACGTC. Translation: CASSLAGGTYEQYV.

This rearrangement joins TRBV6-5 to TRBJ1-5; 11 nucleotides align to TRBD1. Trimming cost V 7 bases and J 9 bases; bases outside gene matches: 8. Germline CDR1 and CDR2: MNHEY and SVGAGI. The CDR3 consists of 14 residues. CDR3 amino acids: CASTGTGGVGPQHF. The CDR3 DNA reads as TGTGCCAGCACAGGGACAGGGGGTGTAGGGCCCCAGCATTTT.

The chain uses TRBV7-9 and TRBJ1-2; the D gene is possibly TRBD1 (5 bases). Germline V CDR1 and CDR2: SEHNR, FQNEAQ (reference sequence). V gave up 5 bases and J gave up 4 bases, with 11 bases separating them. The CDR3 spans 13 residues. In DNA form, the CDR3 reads TGTGCCAGCAGCCGCGCGGGGGGCTATGGCTACACCTTC. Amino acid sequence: CASSRAGGYGYTF.

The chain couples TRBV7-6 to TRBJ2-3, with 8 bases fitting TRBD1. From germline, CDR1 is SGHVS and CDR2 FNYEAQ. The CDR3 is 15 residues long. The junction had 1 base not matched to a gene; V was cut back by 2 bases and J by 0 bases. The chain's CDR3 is CASSLRDRSTDTQYF. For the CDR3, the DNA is TGTGCCAGCAGCTTAAGGGACAGGAGCACAGATACGCAGTATTTT.

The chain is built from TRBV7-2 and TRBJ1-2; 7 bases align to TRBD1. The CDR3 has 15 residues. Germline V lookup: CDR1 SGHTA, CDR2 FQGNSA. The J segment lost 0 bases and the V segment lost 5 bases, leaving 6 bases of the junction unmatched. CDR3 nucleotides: TGTGCCAGCAGCAGACACAGGGGCACTAACTATGGCTACACCTTC. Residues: CASSRHRGTNYGYTF.

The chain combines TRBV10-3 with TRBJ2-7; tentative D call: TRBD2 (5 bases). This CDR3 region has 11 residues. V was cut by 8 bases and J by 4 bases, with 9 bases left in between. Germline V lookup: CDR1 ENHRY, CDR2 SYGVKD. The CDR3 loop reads CAISSGYEQYV. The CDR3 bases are TGTGCCATCTCATCGGGGTACGAGCAGTACGTC.

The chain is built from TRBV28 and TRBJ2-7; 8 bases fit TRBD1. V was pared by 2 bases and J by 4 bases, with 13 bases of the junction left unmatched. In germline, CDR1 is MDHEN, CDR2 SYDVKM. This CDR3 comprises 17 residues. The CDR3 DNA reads TGTGCCAGCAGTTTAGTCCAGGGGGCGAAAAAATTTTACGAGCAGTACTTC. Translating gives CASSLVQGAKKFYEQYF.

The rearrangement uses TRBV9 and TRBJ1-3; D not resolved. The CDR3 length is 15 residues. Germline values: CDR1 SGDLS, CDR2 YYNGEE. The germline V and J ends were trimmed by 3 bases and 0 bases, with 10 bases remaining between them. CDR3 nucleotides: TGTGCCAGCAGCGCCCCCTTTTTCTCTGGAAACACCATATATTTT. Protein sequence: CASSAPFFSGNTIYF.

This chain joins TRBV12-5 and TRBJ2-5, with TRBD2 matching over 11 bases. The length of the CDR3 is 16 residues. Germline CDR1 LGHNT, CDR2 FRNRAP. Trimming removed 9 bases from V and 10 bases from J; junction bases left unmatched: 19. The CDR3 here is CASGGDTSGGPLSQYF. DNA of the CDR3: TGTGCTAGCGGGGGGGACACTAGCGGGGGACCATTGAGCCAGTACTTC. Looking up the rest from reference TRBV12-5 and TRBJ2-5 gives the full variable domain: DARVTQTPRHKVTEMGQEVTMRCQPILGHNTVFWYRQTMMQGLELLAYFRNRAPLDDSGMPKDRFSAEMPDATLATLKIQPSEPRDSAVYFCASGGDTSGGPLSQYFGPGTRLLVL.

The CDR3 DNA is TGTGCCAGCAGCGTAGCTTTCCGAGCGGAGACCCAGTACTTC. It specifies CASSVAFRAETQYF. V and J are TRBV9 and TRBJ2-5; unclear D gene. The germline CDR1 and CDR2 sequences are SGDLS and YYNGEE. Between the trimmed V and J ends, which lost 0 bases and 5 bases, there was a span of 11 bases. The CDR3 contains 14 residues.

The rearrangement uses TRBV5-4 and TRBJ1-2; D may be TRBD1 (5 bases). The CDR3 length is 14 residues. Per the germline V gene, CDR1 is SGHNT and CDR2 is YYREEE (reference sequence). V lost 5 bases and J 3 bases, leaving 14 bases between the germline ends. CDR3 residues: CASRLIGGDYGYTF. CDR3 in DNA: TGTGCCAGCAGGCTGATCGGAGGGGACTATGGCTACACCTTC.

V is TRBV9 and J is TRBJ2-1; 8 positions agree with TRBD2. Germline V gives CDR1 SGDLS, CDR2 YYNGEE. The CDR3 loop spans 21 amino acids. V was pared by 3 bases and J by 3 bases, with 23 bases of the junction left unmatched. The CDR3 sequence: CASSGPPLWGQRGNDYNEQFF. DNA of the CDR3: TGTGCCAGCAGCGGCCCGCCGCTGTGGGGCCAGCGGGGGAACGACTACAATGAGCAGTTCTTC.

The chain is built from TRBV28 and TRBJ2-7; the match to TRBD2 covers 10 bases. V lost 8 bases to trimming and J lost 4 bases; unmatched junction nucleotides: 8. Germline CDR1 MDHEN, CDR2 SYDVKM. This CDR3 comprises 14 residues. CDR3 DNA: TGTGCCAGCTTACATAGCGGGGGGTCTTACGAGCAGTACTTC. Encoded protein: CASLHSGGSYEQYF. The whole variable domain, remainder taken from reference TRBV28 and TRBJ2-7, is DVKVTQSSRYLVKRTGEKVFLECVQDMDHENMFWYRQDPGLGLRLIYFSYDVKMKEKGDIPEGYSVSREKKERFSLILESASTNQTSMYLCASLHSGGSYEQYFGPGTRLTVT.